The text below deals with one T cell receptor beta chain. Its antigen is as yet unknown. These data come from a study of T cell repertoires in cytomegalovirus infection. TCRdb ran MiXCR on the reads and lists one entry per CDR3 protein. This sample has hundreds of thousands of distinct CDR3 sequences; approximately 40% occur once, and the top ten carry about two fifths. V trimming: 5 bases; J trimming: 7 bases; junction bases outside the gene matches: 4. In germline, CDR1 is SGHVT, CDR2 SQSDAQ. This CDR3 contains 13 residues. General study findings and limits: HLA-C-restricted CMV-specific TCR beta clonotypes were dominant in the ex vivo response.

This sample comprised cultured PBMCs, obtained from culture after CMV antigen stimulation. The receptor comes from a human donor in good health (CMV status not recorded). Some clones in this sample may be carry-over from other donors' samples. The V and J genes are TRBV7-4 and TRBJ1-2, with 10 bases aligning to TRBD1. The CDR3 DNA reads TGTGCCAGCAGCACGGGACAGGGGTTTGGCTACACCTTC. Translating it yields CASSTGQGFGYTF.